Listed here is a single T cell receptor beta chain. Germline V CDR1 and CDR2: MDHEN, SYDVKM. The CDR3 is made up of 13 amino acids. Trimming cost V 6 bases and J 7 bases; bases outside gene matches: 3. The data were obtained in a study of PD-L1 blockade in urothelial cancer. Study context: Males with urothelial cancer arising in the bladder constituted most of the 29 patients. Median blood clonality was roughly 0.074, with 75,000 to 100,000 unique TCRs. Blood analysis was done at 3 weeks (second dose) and 6 weeks after treatment began.

TCRdb keeps only in-frame clones here, not all; method: immunoSEQ multiplex PCR. This sample has approximately 110,000 clones, with approximately 86% found just once. J is TRBJ2-2 and V is TRBV28; 9 positions agree with TRBD2. The sequence was collected from a man over 45 with urothelial cancer. The sequencing here drew on PBMCs, taken around atezolizumab (anti-PD-L1) treatment. The CDR3 loop is CASRYSGSGELFF. The CDR3 DNA reads as TGTGCCAGCAGATATAGCGGGAGCGGGGAGCTGTTTTTT. The complete variable domain, with remaining parts taken from reference TRBV28 and TRBJ2-2, reads DVKVTQSSRYLVKRTGEKVFLECVQDMDHENMFWYRQDPGLGLRLIYFSYDVKMKEKGDIPEGYSVSREKKERFSLILESASTNQTSMYLCASRYSGSGELFFGEGSRLTVL.